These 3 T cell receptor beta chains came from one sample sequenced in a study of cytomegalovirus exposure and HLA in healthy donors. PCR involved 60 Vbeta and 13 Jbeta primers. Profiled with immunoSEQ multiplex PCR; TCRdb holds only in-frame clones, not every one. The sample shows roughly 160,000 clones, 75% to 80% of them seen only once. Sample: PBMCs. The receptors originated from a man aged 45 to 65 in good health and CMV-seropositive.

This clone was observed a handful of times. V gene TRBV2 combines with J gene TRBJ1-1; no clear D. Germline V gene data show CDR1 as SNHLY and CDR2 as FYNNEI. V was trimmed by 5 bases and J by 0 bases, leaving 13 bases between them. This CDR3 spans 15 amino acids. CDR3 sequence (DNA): TGTGCCAGCAGTCCCAGACATCCTTTGAACACTGAAGCTTTCTTT. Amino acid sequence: CASSPRHPLNTEAFF.

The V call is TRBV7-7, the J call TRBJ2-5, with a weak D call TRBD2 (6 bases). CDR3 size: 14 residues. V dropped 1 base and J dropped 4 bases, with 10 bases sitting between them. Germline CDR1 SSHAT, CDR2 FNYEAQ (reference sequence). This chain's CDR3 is CASSLVRGSETQYF. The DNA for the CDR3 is TGTGCCAGCAGCTTAGTTCGGGGGTCAGAGACCCAGTACTTC. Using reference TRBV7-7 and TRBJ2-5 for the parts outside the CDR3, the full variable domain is GAGVSQSPRYKVTKRGQDVTLRCDPISSHATLYWYQQALGQGPEFLTYFNYEAQPDKSGLPSDRFSAERPEGSISTLTIQRTEQRDSAMYRCASSLVRGSETQYFGPGTRLLVL.

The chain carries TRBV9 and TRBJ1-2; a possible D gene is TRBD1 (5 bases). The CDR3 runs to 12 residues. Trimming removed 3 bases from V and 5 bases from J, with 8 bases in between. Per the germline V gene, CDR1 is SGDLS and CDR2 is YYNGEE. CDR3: CASSAGGYGYTF. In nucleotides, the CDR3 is TGTGCCAGCAGCGCCGGGGGGTATGGCTACACCTTC.